The clone carrying this T cell receptor beta chain was counted between two and nine times. Its matching antigen is unknown. For Graves' hyperthyroidism to be stable, ophthalmopathy could not progress within 18 months. Patients were excluded for uncontrolled infection, other autoimmune disease, pregnancy or lactation. Diagnoses were established using clinical symptoms, serum thyroxine and TRAb, thyroid ultrasound and orbital computed tomography. CDR1 and CDR2 from the germline V gene are MDHEN and SYDVKM. The CDR3 runs to 15 residues. Trimming took 6 bases from V and 2 from J; bases not matched to a gene: 7. These data belong to a study of T cells in Graves' hyperthyroidism and ophthalmopathy. Study-wide results and limits: A median 6.5 months before onset, the model predicted ophthalmopathy.

Amplification yielded TCR beta CDR3 regions, with RNA transcripts as the source. A set of HTBI primers served as the primers for a first-round RT-PCR of the TCR CDR3. TCRdb re-derived calls from the multiplex PCR reads in MiXCR, one entry per CDR3 protein. The sample shows over 650,000 distinct CDR3 sequences, around 15% of them seen only once. Sequenced input: blood. The clonotype comes from a man between 18 and 35 years old with Graves' hyperthyroidism. The rearrangement uses TRBV28 and TRBJ1-1; 9 bases align to TRBD1. The CDR3: CASRRDRVSNTEAFF. CDR3 bases: TGTGCCAGCAGGAGGGACAGGGTAAGCAACACTGAAGCTTTCTTT. Full variable domain (rest looked up from reference TRBV28 and TRBJ1-1): DVKVTQSSRYLVKRTGEKVFLECVQDMDHENMFWYRQDPGLGLRLIYFSYDVKMKEKGDIPEGYSVSREKKERFSLILESASTNQTSMYLCASRRDRVSNTEAFFGQGTRLTVV.